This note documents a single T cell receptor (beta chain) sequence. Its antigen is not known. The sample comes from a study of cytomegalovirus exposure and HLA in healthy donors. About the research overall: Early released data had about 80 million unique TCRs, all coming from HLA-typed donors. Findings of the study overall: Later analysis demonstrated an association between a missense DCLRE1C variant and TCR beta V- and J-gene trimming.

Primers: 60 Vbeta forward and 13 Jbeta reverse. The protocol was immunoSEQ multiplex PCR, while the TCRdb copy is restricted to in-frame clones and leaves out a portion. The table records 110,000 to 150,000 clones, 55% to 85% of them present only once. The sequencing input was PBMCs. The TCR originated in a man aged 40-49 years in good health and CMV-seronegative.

CDR3 sequence: CSVLSGRDSSTDTQYF. The CDR3 DNA reads TGCAGCGTACTTAGCGGGCGCGATTCTAGCACAGATACGCAGTATTTT. The chain couples TRBV29-1 to TRBJ2-3, with TRBD2 matching over 7 bases. Germline CDR1 and CDR2: SQVTM and ANQGSEA. J was trimmed by 0 bases and V by 6 bases; bases with no gene match: 12. This CDR3 region has 16 residues.